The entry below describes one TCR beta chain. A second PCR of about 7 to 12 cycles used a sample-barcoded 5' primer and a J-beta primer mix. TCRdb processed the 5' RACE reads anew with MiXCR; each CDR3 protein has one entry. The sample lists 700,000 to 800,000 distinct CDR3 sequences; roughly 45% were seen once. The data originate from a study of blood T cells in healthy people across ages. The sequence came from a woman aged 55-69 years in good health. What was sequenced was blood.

Here the CDR3 DNA reads TGTGCCAGCAGCCAAAGTCGGGACTCACTGGCCTACGAGCAGTACTTC. It translates to CASSQSRDSLAYEQYF. The chain employs TRBV4-2 and TRBJ2-7; a weak D match, TRBD2 (6 bases). CDR1 and CDR2 (germline): LGHNA, YNFKEQ. Trimming pared 2 bases from V and 2 bases from J, leaving 16 bases between. This CDR3 region has 16 residues.